This T cell receptor beta chain was identified in a study of blood T cell repertoires in COVID-19. Method: immunoSEQ multiplex PCR; TCRdb's copy keeps in-frame clones and lacks some. In the table there are 120,000 to 150,000 clones, about 85% of which are singletons. Germline-derived CDR1 and CDR2 are SQVTM and ANQGSEA. The CDR3 runs 13 residues. V dropped 5 bases and J dropped 4 bases, with 12 bases sitting between them. The sequenced sample was peripheral blood. V gene TRBV29-1 combines with J gene TRBJ1-5, with D possibly matching TRBD1 (6 bases). The source is a woman in her 40s with active or convalescent COVID-19. The CDR3 protein is CSVSRDTNQPQHF. The CDR3 DNA follows: TGCAGCGTTAGTAGGGACACGAATCAGCCCCAGCATTTT.